The 17 T cell receptor beta chains below all came from one sample that was sequenced in a study of PD-1 blockade in classical Hodgkin lymphoma. Time point: cycle 4 day 1 (C4D1), after less than 7 weeks of nivolumab. All patients relapsed after autologous stem cell transplantation, and brentuximab vedotin exposure varied. The repertoire was sequenced with immunoSEQ multiplex PCR; TCRdb's copy has only in-frame clones and lacks some. The data contain tens of thousands of clones, around nine tenths of them singletons. The sample consisted of peripheral blood mononuclear cells (PBMCs), taken before the fourth cycle of nivolumab. The receptors originated from a human donor with classical Hodgkin lymphoma.

This chain connects TRBV7-2 to TRBJ1-3; unclear D gene. This CDR3 comprises 12 residues. V was clipped by 5 bases and J by 11 bases, with 13 bases between them. Germline V gene lookup returns CDR1 SGHTA and CDR2 FQGNSA. DNA for the CDR3: TGTGCCAGCAGCCAACTCATGGGCGCCATATATTTT. It is translated as CASSQLMGAIYF.

This chain links TRBV27 with TRBJ2-7; TRBD2 aligns across 13 bases. Per germline, CDR1 MNHEY and CDR2 SMNVEV (reference sequence). This CDR3 has 16 amino acids. Unmatched junction bases numbered 7, after V lost 5 bases and J lost 3 bases. The CDR3 loop is CASSPEGLAGYYEQYF. Here the CDR3 DNA reads TGTGCCAGCAGTCCCGAGGGACTAGCGGGATACTACGAGCAGTACTTC.

This chain links TRBV27 with TRBJ1-2; a weak D match, TRBD1 (6 bases). This CDR3 is built from 13 residues. Deletions cut 5 bases from V and 4 bases from J, with 11 bases between. Germline assignment: CDR1 MNHEY and CDR2 SMNVEV (reference sequence). In DNA form, the CDR3 reads TGTGCCAGCAGTAAACAGGGCGCCTATGGCTACACCTTC. It codes for CASSKQGAYGYTF.

This clone was recorded a few times. This chain connects TRBV30 to TRBJ1-2; 7 nucleotides line up with TRBD1. The CDR3 loop spans 13 amino acids. The germline gives CDR1 GTSNPN, CDR2 SVGIG (reference sequence). V lost 3 bases to trimming and J lost 4 bases; unmatched junction nucleotides: 5. The CDR3 reads CAWSLGQTYGYTF. CDR3 DNA sequence: TGTGCCTGGAGCCTGGGACAGACCTATGGCTACACCTTC.

The chain couples TRBV5-1 to TRBJ2-7; D is perhaps TRBD1 or TRBD2 (6 bases each). V lost 4 bases, J lost 0 bases, and 14 bases lay in between. Germline loops: CDR1 SGHRS, CDR2 YFSETQ. This CDR3 comprises 15 residues. Written as DNA, the CDR3 is TGCGCCAGCAGCGGGGAAGGGGGGAGCTCCTACGAGCAGTACTTC. Translation gives CASSGEGGSSYEQYF.

This CDR3 is CASSLWWGGGGTKNIQYF. The DNA for the CDR3 is TGTGCCAGCAGCTTATGGTGGGGCGGCGGGGGGACCAAAAACATTCAGTACTTC. The chain joins TRBV7-9 to TRBJ2-4; 8 positions match TRBD2. The trim removed 2 bases at V and 2 bases at J, leaving 11 bases unmatched. Looked up from germline, CDR1 is SEHNR and CDR2 is FQNEAQ (reference sequence). The CDR3 has 18 residues.

V is TRBV5-4 and J is TRBJ1-1; D not certain. The length of the CDR3 is 14 residues. Germline V gene lookup returns CDR1 SGHNT and CDR2 YYREEE (reference sequence). Deletions cut 5 bases from V and 0 bases from J, with 11 bases between. Here the CDR3 DNA reads TGTGCCAGCAGATCGGCGGGCGTGAACACTGAAGCTTTCTTT. This codes for CASRSAGVNTEAFF.

The rearrangement links TRBV29-1 to TRBJ2-5; D is undetermined. V was cut by 1 base and J by 4 bases, with 13 bases left in between. Germline lookup yields CDR1 SQVTM and CDR2 ANQGSEA. The CDR3 loop spans 14 amino acids. The CDR3, as DNA: TGCAGCGTTGAAGTGAGACGGGCAGGAGAGACCCAGTACTTC. It specifies CSVEVRRAGETQYF.

The CDR3 coding sequence is TGTGCCAGCAGTTTTGCCGGGGGGGAGACCCAGTACTTC. It is translated as CASSFAGGETQYF. V gene TRBV28 combines with J gene TRBJ2-5, with TRBD2 matching over 7 bases. The trim removed 3 bases at V and 5 bases at J, leaving 3 bases unmatched. CDR3 length: 13 amino acids. The germline V gene encodes CDR1 MDHEN and CDR2 SYDVKM. The variable domain in full, completed from reference TRBV28 and TRBJ2-5, reads DVKVTQSSRYLVKRTGEKVFLECVQDMDHENMFWYRQDPGLGLRLIYFSYDVKMKEKGDIPEGYSVSREKKERFSLILESASTNQTSMYLCASSFAGGETQYFGPGTRLLVL.

This chain connects TRBV6-6 to TRBJ2-5; D remains ambiguous. The V and J ends lost 0 bases and 4 bases respectively, with 15 bases between them. Germline CDR1 MNHNY, CDR2 SVGAGI (reference sequence). The CDR3 spans 16 residues. CDR3 coding DNA: TGTGCCAGCAGTTACTCGAGCGTCCCGGCCACAGAGACCCAGTACTTC. Its protein product is CASSYSSVPATETQYF.

CDR3 amino acids: CSADLVYEQFF. The CDR3 DNA follows: TGCAGTGCTGACCTAGTCTATGAGCAGTTCTTC. The J gene is TRBJ2-1, the V gene TRBV20-1; D is unclear. V was cut by 5 bases and J by 8 bases, with 10 bases left in between. Germline V gene sequence: CDR1 DFQATT, CDR2 SNEGSKA (reference sequence). CDR3 length equals 11 residues.

Worth noting for this clone: Other DNA sequences of this sample code for an identical CDR3. The chain has TRBV5-4 and TRBJ1-6; D not certain. The ends were cut back, 4 bases at V and 10 bases at J, with 9 bases in the middle. This CDR3 region has 12 residues. CDR1 SGHNT and CDR2 YYREEE come from the germline V gene (reference sequence). The DNA of the CDR3 is TGTGCCAGCAGCCAAGATTCCTCACCCCTCCACTTT. Its protein is CASSQDSSPLHF.

J is TRBJ2-7 and V is TRBV19, with 9 bases aligning to TRBD2. J lost 4 bases, V lost 5 bases, and 3 bases had no gene match. The CDR3 is 13 residues long. CDR1 LNHDA and CDR2 SQIVND come from the germline V gene (reference sequence). The DNA of the CDR3 is TGTGCCAGTAGTTCCGGACTAGCGTACGAGCAGTACTTC. Translation: CASSSGLAYEQYF.

The chain uses TRBV5-6 and TRBJ2-7; no clear D. CDR3 length equals 12 residues. Deletions cut 4 bases from V and 6 bases from J, with 11 bases between. Per germline, CDR1 SGHDT and CDR2 YYEEEE. In DNA form, the CDR3 reads TGTGCCAGCAGCGGACGGTCCAGCGAGCAGTACTTC. Encoded protein: CASSGRSSEQYF.

Written as DNA, the CDR3 is TGTGCCACCCGGGGGGGGCCCATGAACACTGAAGCTTTCTTT. Protein sequence: CATRGGPMNTEAFF. The chain links TRBV7-8 to TRBJ1-1; a possible D gene is TRBD1 (6 bases). V lost 10 bases and J lost 0, with 15 bases in between. CDR3 length equals 14 residues. The germline V gene encodes CDR1 SGHVS and CDR2 FQNEAQ.

The V call is TRBV4-3, the J call TRBJ2-7; 7 bases map to TRBD1. V lost 0 bases and J lost 3; bases outside the gene matches: 14. The CDR3 sequence is 18 residues long. Germline V gene data show CDR1 as LGHNA and CDR2 as YSLEER. The CDR3 reads CASSQDVFVWQGVYEQYF. Here the CDR3 DNA reads TGCGCCAGCAGCCAAGATGTTTTTGTTTGGCAGGGGGTCTACGAGCAGTACTTC.

The rearrangement joins TRBV2 to TRBJ2-1; D is undetermined. Germline assignment: CDR1 SNHLY and CDR2 FYNNEI. This CDR3 region has 15 residues. V gave up 1 base and J gave up 1 base, with 8 bases separating them. The CDR3 here is CASSEVLWSYNEQFF. The CDR3 DNA reads TGTGCCAGCAGTGAAGTTTTATGGTCCTACAATGAGCAGTTCTTC.